This T cell receptor (beta chain) was found in a study of molecular identifiers for immune sequencing clone quantification. Study-wide points: Spiked-in Jurkat TCR RNA corresponding to one cell was reported as detectable against 1 million or so naive cells. Over 98% of effector molecules, but under 1% in naive cells, were held by clones with more than 20 RNA copies. Clone sizes could be underestimated for highly expanded clones when identical TCR molecules share a barcode.

Each CDR3 protein gets one entry after TCRdb re-called the PCR reads with MiXCR. The table records about 320,000 distinct CDR3 sequences, roughly a quarter of them present only once. Sorting recovered naive CD8 T cells on a CD8+CD4-CCR7+CD45RA+ profile. Looked up from germline, CDR1 is LNHNV and CDR2 is YYDKDF (reference sequence). The CDR3 loop spans 15 amino acids. Trimming shortened V by 1 base and J by 8 bases, and 17 bases separated the two germline ends. Many counts were recorded for this clonotype. Its antigen remains unknown. This rearrangement joins TRBV15 to TRBJ1-1; no reliable D call. The sequencing sample was made of naive CD8+ T cells from blood, with Jurkat cell RNA spiked in. The subset: FACS-sorted CD8+CD4-CCR7+CD45RA+ naive T cells. The source is a human donor in good health. Some libraries in this study had Jurkat cell RNA spiked in. In DNA, the CDR3 is TGTGCCACCAGCAGAGTTGGGCTCGGTATCGGGGAAGCTTTCTTT. It encodes CATSRVGLGIGEAFF. Using reference TRBV15 and TRBJ1-1 for the parts outside the CDR3, the full variable domain is DAMVIQNPRYQVTQFGKPVTLSCSQTLNHNVMYWYQQKSSQAPKLLFHYYDKDFNNEADTPDNFQSRRPNTSFCFLDIRSPGLGDTAMYLCATSRVGLGIGEAFFGQGTRLTVV.